These 32 T cell receptor beta chains share one sample of origin, sequenced in a study of blood T cell repertoires in COVID-19. The method was immunoSEQ multiplex PCR; TCRdb's version includes in-frame clones alone and lacks a portion of them. The repertoire consists of more than 350,000 clones, with about 87% occurring once and the leading ten covering about 10%. Sample: peripheral blood. The receptor set was obtained from a woman in her 30s with COVID-19, enrolled during active disease.

This chain uses TRBV28 with TRBJ2-7, with 9 bases identical to TRBD2. V shed 1 base, J shed 0 bases, and the junction held 13 bases outside the gene matches. The CDR3 is 19 residues long. Germline lookup yields CDR1 MDHEN and CDR2 SYDVKM. The CDR3 DNA follows: TGTGCCAGCAGTTTATTTATCGGGAATAGCGGGGGAAGCTCCTACGAGCAGTACTTC. Translated: CASSLFIGNSGGSSYEQYF.

The V and J genes are TRBV30 and TRBJ2-7; 7 nucleotides match TRBD1. This CDR3 spans 13 amino acids. The J segment lost 12 bases and the V segment lost 0 bases, leaving 11 bases of the junction unmatched. Germline assignment: CDR1 GTSNPN and CDR2 SVGIG (reference sequence). Here the CDR3 reads CAWSVGGRVYRYF. The CDR3 DNA is TGTGCCTGGAGTGTAGGGGGCAGAGTTTATCGGTACTTC.

The chain couples TRBV7-9 to TRBJ2-6; D unclear. With 6 bases removed from V and 0 bases from J, the gap between germline ends came to 6 bases. The CDR3 sequence is 14 residues long. Germline loops: CDR1 SEHNR, CDR2 FQNEAQ (reference sequence). This CDR3 reads CASSPSSGANVLTF. The CDR3, as DNA: TGTGCCAGCAGTCCCTCCTCTGGGGCCAACGTCCTGACTTTC. Based on the CDR3 plus reference TRBV7-9 and TRBJ2-6, the full variable domain is DTGVSQNPRHKITKRGQNVTFRCDPISEHNRLYWYRQTLGQGPEFLTYFQNEAQLEKSRLLSDRFSAERPKGSFSTLEIQRTEQGDSAMYLCASSPSSGANVLTFGAGSRLTVL.

Notes on this clone: The same CDR3 is also encoded by other DNA sequences in this sample. The gene calls are TRBV5-1 and TRBJ2-5; D is possibly TRBD1 (6 bases). The CDR3 sequence is 14 residues long. The V and J ends lost 1 base and 2 bases respectively, with 9 bases between them. Germline assignment: CDR1 SGHRS and CDR2 YFSETQ. This CDR3 reads CASSLTGLQETQYF. The DNA of the CDR3 is TGCGCCAGCAGCTTGACAGGGCTGCAAGAGACCCAGTACTTC.

V and J are TRBV28 and TRBJ2-7; 7 bases are a match to TRBD2. The CDR3 has 15 residues. The trim removed 6 bases at V and 1 base at J, leaving 9 bases unmatched. From germline, CDR1 is MDHEN and CDR2 SYDVKM. CDR3 amino acids: CASSPGAGWSYEQYF. The CDR3 nucleotides are TGTGCCAGCAGCCCGGGAGCGGGATGGTCCTACGAGCAGTACTTC.

The gene calls are TRBV15 and TRBJ1-5; no reliable D call. The CDR3 is 15 amino acids. V was trimmed by 3 bases and J by 1 base, leaving 10 bases between them. In germline, CDR1 is LNHNV, CDR2 YYDKDF (reference sequence). The chain's CDR3 is CATSRDLGSNQPQHF. CDR3 sequence (DNA): TGTGCCACCAGCAGGGACTTGGGGAGCAATCAGCCCCAGCATTTT.

The V gene is TRBV4-2, the J gene TRBJ1-2; tentative D call: TRBD1 (5 bases). V shed 1 base and J shed 6 bases, with 21 bases lying between them. The V gene's germline CDR1 is LGHNA and CDR2 YNFKEQ. This CDR3 has 17 amino acids. The CDR3 is CASSQGLYSGEGDGYTF. The CDR3 DNA is TGTGCCAGCAGCCAAGGCTTATACTCGGGGGAAGGGGATGGCTACACCTTC.

This clone has just a few counts. The chain uses TRBV6-5 and TRBJ2-2; 8 positions match TRBD2. This CDR3 region has 15 residues. Germline V CDR1 and CDR2: MNHEY, SVGAGI. J was trimmed by 0 bases and V by 8 bases; bases with no gene match: 5. This chain's CDR3 is CASPPGLANTGELFF. CDR3 sequence (DNA): TGTGCCAGCCCCCCGGGACTAGCGAACACCGGGGAGCTGTTTTTT.

The chain has TRBV7-2 and TRBJ1-6; D remains unclear. V was cut by 4 bases and J by 9 bases, with 13 bases left in between. This CDR3 is built from 14 residues. Germline lookup yields CDR1 SGHTA and CDR2 FQGNSA. For the CDR3, the DNA is TGTGCCAGCAGCTCCACAGTTTTTGGTTCACCCCTCCACTTT. Amino acids: CASSSTVFGSPLHF.

The chain joins TRBV4-1 to TRBJ2-3; TRBD1 is a possible D gene (5 bases). V lost 4 bases, J lost 5 bases, and 16 bases lay in between. The CDR3 length is 15 residues. Germline values: CDR1 MGHRA, CDR2 YSYEKL. CDR3 loop: CASSLQDRVQDTQYF. CDR3 sequence (DNA): TGCGCCAGCAGCCTACAGGATCGGGTTCAAGATACGCAGTATTTT.

The rearrangement links TRBV2 to TRBJ1-6, with 8 bases fitting TRBD1. The CDR3 length is 14 residues. Germline V lookup: CDR1 SNHLY, CDR2 FYNNEI. Trimming cost V 6 bases and J 10 bases; bases outside gene matches: 8. The CDR3 region has the DNA TGTGCCAGCAGGGACAGGGCTTATGGATCACCCCTCCACTTT. This gives the protein CASRDRAYGSPLHF.

The chain combines TRBV10-2 with TRBJ2-1; no clear D. The V gene's germline CDR1 is WSHSY and CDR2 SAAADI. The CDR3 has 13 residues. Deletions cut 7 bases from V and 6 bases from J, with 13 bases between. This CDR3 is CASITGLGNEQFF. The CDR3 nucleotides are TGCGCCAGCATAACGGGTTTGGGCAATGAGCAGTTCTTC.

In the case of this clone: This sample also contains other DNA sequences that code for the same CDR3. V is TRBV3-1 (or the pseudogene TRBV3-2) and J is TRBJ2-7, with D possibly being TRBD2 (6 bases). This CDR3 is 12 amino acids long. V was trimmed by 1 base and J by 6 bases, leaving 7 bases between them. Looked up from germline, CDR1 is LGHDT and CDR2 is YNNKEL (reference sequence). CDR3 amino acids: CASSQVGGEQYF. The CDR3 coding sequence is TGTGCCAGCAGCCAAGTGGGGGGCGAGCAGTACTTC.

The V call is TRBV29-1, the J call TRBJ1-2; 8 nucleotides match TRBD1. CDR1 is SQVTM, CDR2 ANQGSEA, per germline. The CDR3 totals 16 residues. The J segment lost 4 bases and the V segment lost 4 bases, leaving 14 bases of the junction unmatched. The CDR3 spells CSVASDPGQGGYGYTF. The CDR3 DNA reads as TGCAGCGTTGCATCGGACCCCGGACAGGGCGGCTATGGCTACACCTTC.

J is TRBJ2-7 and V is TRBV27; 10 nucleotides align to TRBD1. The CDR3 spans 15 residues. With V trimmed by 4 bases and J by 4 bases, 7 bases remained unmatched. Germline V gene lookup returns CDR1 MNHEY and CDR2 SMNVEV (reference sequence). Here the CDR3 reads CASSWRGQGLYEQYF. Written as DNA, the CDR3 is TGTGCCAGCAGTTGGAGGGGACAGGGGCTATACGAGCAGTACTTC.

The chain joins TRBV29-1 to TRBJ1-2; 10 positions match TRBD1. Unmatched junction bases numbered 3, after V lost 5 bases and J lost 3 bases. Germline V CDR1 and CDR2: SQVTM, ANQGSEA. The CDR3 sequence is 13 residues long. The CDR3 reads CSVSDRGDYGYTF. The DNA of the CDR3 is TGCAGCGTTTCGGACAGGGGGGACTATGGCTACACCTTC.

The rearrangement links TRBV4-3 to TRBJ1-6, with TRBD1 identical over 9 bases. Trimming cost V 1 base and J 10 bases; bases outside gene matches: 5. This CDR3 is 15 amino acids long. Germline CDR1 LGHNA, CDR2 YSLEER. CDR3 in amino acids: CASSQGQGVPSPLHF. The CDR3, as DNA: TGCGCCAGCAGCCAAGGACAGGGGGTACCCTCACCCCTCCACTTT.

The chain uses TRBV10-3 and TRBJ2-3; D is perhaps TRBD2 (5 bases). Germline lookup yields CDR1 ENHRY and CDR2 SYGVKD. The length of the CDR3 is 13 residues. Trimming cost V 3 bases and J 6 bases, with 10 bases left between them. CDR3 DNA: TGTGCCATCAGTGATCGTGGAGGCGATACGCAGTATTTT. Translation gives CAISDRGGDTQYF.

The chain links TRBV29-1 to TRBJ2-7; TRBD2 agrees at 8 bases. With V trimmed by 1 base and J by 0 bases, 2 bases remained unmatched. The CDR3 is 14 amino acids. CDR1 is SQVTM and CDR2 is ANQGSEA in the germline V gene. The CDR3: CSVEGLAGSYEQYF. The DNA for the CDR3 is TGCAGCGTTGAAGGGCTAGCGGGCTCCTACGAGCAGTACTTC.

The genes are TRBV19 and TRBJ2-4, with D possibly TRBD1 on 5 matching bases. The CDR3 spans 13 residues. Germline V gene lookup returns CDR1 LNHDA and CDR2 SQIVND (reference sequence). V was shortened by 9 bases and J by 2 bases, with 11 bases between the two germline ends. The CDR3 is CASATGTKNIQYF. The CDR3 DNA reads as TGTGCCAGCGCTACAGGTACCAAAAACATTCAGTACTTC.

This chain links TRBV7-2 with TRBJ2-1; D is unresolved. Germline V gene sequence: CDR1 SGHTA, CDR2 FQGNSA. This CDR3 is built from 12 residues. The ends were cut back, 5 bases at V and 7 bases at J, with 9 bases in the middle. CDR3 nucleotide sequence: TGTGCCAGCAGCCGAAGACTGAATGAGCAGTTCTTC. Translation gives CASSRRLNEQFF.

The chain joins TRBV14 to TRBJ2-7; D is possibly TRBD2 (6 bases). CDR1 is SGHDN and CDR2 is FVKESK in the germline V gene. Trimming cost V 0 bases and J 3 bases, with 15 bases left between them. The CDR3 consists of 16 residues. CDR3 in amino acids: CASSQDGSVGGYEQYF. CDR3 sequence (DNA): TGTGCCAGCAGCCAAGATGGCAGTGTGGGGGGCTACGAGCAGTACTTC.

The chain links TRBV7-8 to TRBJ1-2; TRBD1 is a possible D gene (6 bases). Between the trimmed V and J ends, which lost 7 bases and 4 bases, there was a span of 16 bases. CDR3 length: 14 amino acids. CDR1 is SGHVS and CDR2 is FQNEAQ in the germline V gene. The CDR3 is CASMTQGLLYGYTF. CDR3 coding DNA: TGTGCCAGCATGACCCAGGGGCTCCTCTATGGCTACACCTTC. The full variable domain, with the rest looked up from reference TRBV7-8 and TRBJ1-2, is GAGVSQSPRYKVAKRGQDVALRCDPISGHVSLFWYQQALGQGPEFLTYFQNEAQLDKSGLPSDRFFAERPEGSVSTLKIQRTQQEDSAVYLCASMTQGLLYGYTFGSGTRLTVV.

V and J are TRBV27 and TRBJ2-7; 9 bases agree with TRBD1. V gave up 3 bases and J gave up 10 bases; unmatched junction bases: 7. Germline V gene data show CDR1 as MNHEY and CDR2 as SMNVEV (reference sequence). The CDR3 runs 13 residues. The CDR3 protein is CASSFTGTGNQYF. CDR3 DNA: TGTGCCAGCAGTTTTACCGGGACAGGGAATCAGTACTTC.

V is TRBV7-3 and J is TRBJ2-3; 9 nucleotides align to TRBD2. V was clipped by 0 bases and J by 2 bases; unmatched bases: 6. The germline CDR1 and CDR2 sequences are SGHTA and FQGTGA. The CDR3 runs to 17 residues. As DNA, the CDR3 is TGTGCCAGCAGCTTAACGGGGCTAGCGGGACTCACAGATACGCAGTATTTT. It encodes CASSLTGLAGLTDTQYF.

J is TRBJ1-1 and V is TRBV7-3; the D is unclear. CDR3 length: 14 amino acids. Per the germline V gene, CDR1 is SGHTA and CDR2 is FQGTGA. V lost 1 base and J 0 bases, leaving 6 bases between the germline ends. DNA for the CDR3: TGTGCCAGCAGCTTAAGTTCAGTGAACACTGAAGCTTTCTTT. Amino acid sequence: CASSLSSVNTEAFF.

This clone appeared a few times. J is TRBJ1-5 and V is TRBV10-1; 7 bases fit TRBD1. The V and J ends lost 10 bases and 3 bases, in that order; junction bases with no gene match: 6. CDR3 length: 13 amino acids. CDR1 WNHNN and CDR2 SYGVQD come from the germline V gene (reference sequence). CDR3 bases: TGCGCCACCGTCGGGACAGTCAATCAGCCCCAGCATTTT. It encodes CATVGTVNQPQHF.

V gene TRBV7-9 combines with J gene TRBJ2-1, with 14 bases identical to TRBD2. This CDR3 is built from 14 residues. Per the germline V gene, CDR1 is SEHNR and CDR2 is FQNEAQ (reference sequence). Losses at the gene ends were 1 base for V and 13 bases for J; bases not matched to a gene: 3. The CDR3 nucleotides are TGTGCCAGCAGCTTAGGGGGGACTAGCGGGAGTCAGTTCTTC. Amino acids: CASSLGGTSGSQFF.

This chain joins TRBV7-2 and TRBJ1-4; TRBD1 aligns across 8 bases. The CDR3 length is 14 residues. The germline CDR1 and CDR2 sequences are SGHTA and FQGNSA. V shed 5 bases, J shed 4 bases, and the junction held 3 bases outside the gene matches. CDR3 protein: CASSRTGNNEKLFF. In nucleotides, the CDR3 is TGTGCCAGCAGCAGGACAGGGAATAATGAAAAACTGTTTTTT.

The chain has TRBV9 and TRBJ2-1, with 12 bases identical to TRBD2. Germline lookup yields CDR1 SGDLS and CDR2 YYNGEE. The CDR3 is 15 residues long. The V gene end was trimmed by 0 bases and the J gene end by 10 bases; junction bases not matched to a gene: 5. The CDR3 region has the DNA TGTGCCAGCAGCGTAGTTCTAGCGGGAGGGGACGAGCAGTTCTTC. Protein: CASSVVLAGGDEQFF.

J is TRBJ2-7 and V is TRBV27, with TRBD2 matching 11 bases. The CDR3 covers 16 residues. After removal of 2 bases from V and 0 bases from J, the junction contained 3 bases not matched to a gene. From germline, CDR1 is MNHEY and CDR2 SMNVEV (reference sequence). The CDR3 DNA reads as TGTGCCAGCAGTTTAGGGACTAGCGGCTTCTCCTACGAGCAGTACTTC. Translation gives CASSLGTSGFSYEQYF.

The rearrangement uses TRBV15 and TRBJ1-4; perhaps TRBD1 as D (5 bases). Trimming took 5 bases from V and 4 from J, leaving 17 bases between them. This CDR3 has 16 residues. In germline, CDR1 is LNHNV, CDR2 YYDKDF (reference sequence). CDR3 in DNA: TGTGCCACCAGCTCGCGTCGGAGGGGAGGTAATGAAAAACTGTTTTTT. Translating gives CATSSRRRGGNEKLFF. The whole variable domain, remainder taken from reference TRBV15 and TRBJ1-4, is DAMVIQNPRYQVTQFGKPVTLSCSQTLNHNVMYWYQQKSSQAPKLLFHYYDKDFNNEADTPDNFQSRRPNTSFCFLDIRSPGLGDTAMYLCATSSRRRGGNEKLFFGSGTQLSVL.